The source of this T cell receptor beta chain is a study of long-term antiretroviral therapy in people with HIV. Trimming took 3 bases from V and 6 from J; bases not matched to a gene: 4. The CDR3 contains 13 residues. CDR1 and CDR2 from the germline V gene are SGHNT and YYREEE (reference sequence). A word on this clone: Its antigen is not identified.

In each sample, roughly 1-10 million cryopreserved PBMC were present before DNA extraction. Notes on the study in general: Despite increasing after ART, diversity remained lower than that of transplant donor controls. Clones expanded before ART dominated the repertoire at all time points. The blood, collected between about 2004 and 2017, was possibly taken under older ART regimens.

Assay version v3.0 of immunoSEQ was used, and it was run at survey level. Profiled with immunoSEQ multiplex PCR; TCRdb holds only in-frame clones, not every one. The sample yields tens of thousands of clones, around 85% seen once. The chain is built from TRBV5-4 and TRBJ1-1, with TRBD1 matching over 8 bases. The TCR originated in a man aged 35 to 55 with HIV. Specimen: unsorted PBMCs, collected 4.7 to 5 years after starting antiretroviral therapy. CDR3 DNA sequence: TGTGCCAGCAGCTCAGCAGGGGGCGCTGAAGCTTTCTTT. Amino acids: CASSSAGGAEAFF.